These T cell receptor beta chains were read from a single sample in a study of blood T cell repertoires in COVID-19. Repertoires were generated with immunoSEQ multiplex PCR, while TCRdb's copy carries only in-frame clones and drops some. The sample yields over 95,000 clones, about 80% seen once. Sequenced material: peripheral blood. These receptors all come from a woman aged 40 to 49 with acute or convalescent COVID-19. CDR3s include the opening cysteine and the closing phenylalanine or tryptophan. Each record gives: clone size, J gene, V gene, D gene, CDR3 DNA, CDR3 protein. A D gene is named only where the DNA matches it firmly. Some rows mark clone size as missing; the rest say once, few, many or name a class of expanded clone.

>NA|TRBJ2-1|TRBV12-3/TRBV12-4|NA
TGTGCCAGCACTCTAGGGGAATACAATGAGCAGTTCTTC
CASTLGEYNEQFF
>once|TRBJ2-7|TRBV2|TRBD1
TGTGCCAGCAGTTACCGCGGACAGGGGGGCTCCTACGAGCAGTACTTC
CASSYRGQGGSYEQYF
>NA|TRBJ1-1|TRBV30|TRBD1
TGTGCCTGGGACCGACAGGGGAACACTGAAGCTTTCTTT
CAWDRQGNTEAFF
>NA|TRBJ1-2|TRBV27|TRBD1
TGTGCCAGCAGTTTATGGGGACAGGGGGCGATTGAAGGCTACACCTTC
CASSLWGQGAIEGYTF
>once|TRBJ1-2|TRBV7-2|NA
TGTGCCAGCAGCCCTAACCGGGTCAACTATGGCTACACCTTC
CASSPNRVNYGYTF
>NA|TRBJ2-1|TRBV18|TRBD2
TGTGCCAGCTCTCAAGGGACTAGCGGGGGAGTTGAGCAGTTCTTC
CASSQGTSGGVEQFF
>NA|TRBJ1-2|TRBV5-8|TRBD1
TGTGCCAGCAGCTTGGGGACAGGGCCTAACTATGGCTACACCTTC
CASSLGTGPNYGYTF
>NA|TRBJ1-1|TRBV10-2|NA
TGCGCCAGCTCTCGGGGGACTGGGAACACTGAAGCTTTCTTT
CASSRGTGNTEAFF
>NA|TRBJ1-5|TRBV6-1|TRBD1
TGTGCCAGCAGTGAATGGCGACAGGGATATCAGCCCCAGCATTTT
CASSEWRQGYQPQHF
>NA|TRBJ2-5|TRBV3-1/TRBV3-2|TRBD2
TGTGCCAGCAGCCAACGTGACAGCGGGGCGAAGACCCAGTACTTC
CASSQRDSGAKTQYF
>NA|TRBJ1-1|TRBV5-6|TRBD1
TGTGCCAGCACCCAAACCGGGACAGGGGGCACTGAAGCTTTCTTT
CASTQTGTGGTEAFF